Detailed here is one T cell receptor beta chain. With V trimmed by 7 bases and J by 6 bases, 0 bases remained unmatched. Germline V gives CDR1 SGHRS, CDR2 YFSETQ. The CDR3 length is 13 residues. This specimen belongs to a study of blood T cell repertoires in COVID-19. Study context: Whether acute or convalescent, the COVID-19 samples came from the United States, Italy and Spain. Sample material is recorded as cDNA or gDNA derived from T cells, B-cell-depleted T cells, or PBMCs.

The data were produced by immunoSEQ multiplex PCR, yet TCRdb's version contains in-frame clones alone and is incomplete. The sample consists of roughly 11,000 clones, 88% of them appearing once. The sequenced material came from peripheral blood. V usage is TRBV5-1 and J usage is TRBJ2-1; 14 nucleotides agree with TRBD2. The TCR sequence derives from a human donor in a cohort sampled during active COVID-19. CDR3 sequence: CASGTSGGNEQFF. CDR3 DNA sequence: TGCGCCAGCGGGACTAGCGGGGGCAATGAGCAGTTCTTC.